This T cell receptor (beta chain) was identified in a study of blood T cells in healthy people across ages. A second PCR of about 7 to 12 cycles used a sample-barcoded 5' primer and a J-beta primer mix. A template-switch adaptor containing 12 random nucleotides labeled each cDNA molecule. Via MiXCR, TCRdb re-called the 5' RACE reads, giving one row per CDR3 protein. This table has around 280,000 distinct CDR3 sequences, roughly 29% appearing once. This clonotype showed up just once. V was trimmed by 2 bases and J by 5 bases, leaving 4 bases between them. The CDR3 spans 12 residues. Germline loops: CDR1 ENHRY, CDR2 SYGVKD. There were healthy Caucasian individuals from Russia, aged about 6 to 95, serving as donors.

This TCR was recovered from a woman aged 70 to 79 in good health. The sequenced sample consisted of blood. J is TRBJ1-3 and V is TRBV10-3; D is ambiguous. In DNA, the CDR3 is TGTGCCATCAGTGAGCCGAGAAACACCATATATTTT. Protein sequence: CAISEPRNTIYF.